This TCR beta chain was obtained from a study of siplizumab effects on memory and regulatory T cells. V gave up 4 bases and J gave up 4 bases, with 16 bases separating them. The CDR3 runs 16 residues. Germline assignment: CDR1 MRHNA and CDR2 SNTAGT. Method: immunoSEQ multiplex PCR; TCRdb's copy keeps in-frame clones and lacks some. This sample has 60,000 to 65,000 clones, with around 80% found just once. This clone showed up just a few times. Its antigen is as yet unknown. Study-level results: Both greater diversity than memory cells and a major contribution to the alloresponse seemed to characterize naive T cells. Suppressive capability of dividing Tregs from siplizumab cultures went unverified. Siplizumab significantly decreased alloreactive sequences from unstimulated CD4+ memory cells.

This sequence joins TRBV6-4 and TRBJ2-2, with D perhaps matching TRBD2 (5 bases). Material: memory CD4+ T cells sorted from blood. The clonotype originates from a human donor in good health. The CDR3 nucleotides read TGTGCCAGCAGTGCTCACGAGGGTGCGGGCACCGGGGAGCTGTTTTTT. It translates to CASSAHEGAGTGELFF.